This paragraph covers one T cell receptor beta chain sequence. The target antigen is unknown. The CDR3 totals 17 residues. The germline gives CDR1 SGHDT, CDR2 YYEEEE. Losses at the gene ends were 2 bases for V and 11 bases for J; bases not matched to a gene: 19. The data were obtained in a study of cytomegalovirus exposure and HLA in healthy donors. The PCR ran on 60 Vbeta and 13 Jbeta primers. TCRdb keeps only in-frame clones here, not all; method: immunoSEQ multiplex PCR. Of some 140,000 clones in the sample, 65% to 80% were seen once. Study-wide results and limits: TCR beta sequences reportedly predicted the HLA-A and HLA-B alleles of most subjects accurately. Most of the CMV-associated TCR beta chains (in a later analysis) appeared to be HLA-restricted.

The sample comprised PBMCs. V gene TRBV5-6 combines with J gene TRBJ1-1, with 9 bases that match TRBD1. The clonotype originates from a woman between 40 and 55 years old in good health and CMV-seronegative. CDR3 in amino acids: CASSFGGLGQGSRRAFF. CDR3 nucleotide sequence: TGTGCCAGCAGCTTTGGCGGACTGGGACAGGGCTCCCGAAGGGCTTTCTTT.